This T cell receptor (beta chain) comes out of a study of technical replicates of blood from a few donors. The CDR3 extends over 15 amino acids. Looked up from germline, CDR1 is SGHRS and CDR2 is YFSETQ. The ends were cut back, 0 bases at V and 1 base at J, with 10 bases in the middle. Using immunoSEQ multiplex PCR, the repertoire was profiled, and TCRdb retains in-frame clones only, with some absent. The sample has about 99,000 clones, roughly 96% seen once; the top ten hold around 0.21%. Material: T cells isolated from PBMCs. This receptor was taken from a human donor in good health. The rearrangement joins TRBV5-1 to TRBJ1-1; perhaps TRBD1 as D (5 bases). This chain's CDR3 is CASSLVPGANTEAFF. CDR3 sequence (DNA): TGCGCCAGCAGCTTGGTTCCTGGGGCGAACACTGAAGCTTTCTTT.